One and the same sample provided the 14 T cell receptor beta chains below, sequenced in a study of beta chain features in type 1 diabetes. Sequencing targeted expressed TCRB transcripts, as all isolated RNA had been reverse transcribed. Sequenced by immunoSEQ multiplex PCR; TCRdb stores in-frame clones only, minus some. The table lists 970,000 or so clones, about a sixth of them singletons. The sequenced sample consisted of naive CD4+ T cells from blood. These TCRs come from a woman aged 18-29 years in good health.

V gene TRBV28 combines with J gene TRBJ1-1, with D unclear. Trimming cost V 3 bases and J 7 bases, with 9 bases left between them. The CDR3 contains 12 residues. Germline V CDR1 and CDR2: MDHEN, SYDVKM. DNA for the CDR3: TGTGCCAGCAGTTTTGCTACAGATGAAGCTTTCTTT. Protein: CASSFATDEAFF.

The rearrangement uses TRBV5-4 and TRBJ1-2; D gene unclear. The CDR3 is 12 residues long. Germline loops: CDR1 SGHNT, CDR2 YYREEE (reference sequence). Trimming cost V 2 bases and J 8 bases, with 10 bases left between them. The chain's CDR3 is CASSFQTEGYTF. The CDR3 nucleotides read TGTGCCAGCAGCTTCCAAACGGAGGGCTACACCTTC.

This clone was detected only a few times. The chain couples TRBV4-2 to TRBJ1-2; D is unresolved. V was clipped by 4 bases and J by 0 bases, with 12 bases between them. This CDR3 region has 15 residues. From germline, CDR1 is LGHNA and CDR2 YNFKEQ. The CDR3 DNA reads TGTGCCAGCAGCCCGACAACTGGGGCTAACTATGGCTACACCTTC. Translation: CASSPTTGANYGYTF.

This chain joins TRBV2 and TRBJ2-3; perhaps TRBD1 as D (6 bases). Trimming shortened V by 11 bases and J by 4 bases, and 10 bases separated the two germline ends. The CDR3 contains 11 residues. The germline V gene has CDR1 SNHLY and CDR2 FYNNEI. CDR3 in amino acids: CAGAGADTQYF. The CDR3 DNA sequence: TGTGCCGGGGCAGGGGCAGATACGCAGTATTTT.

This clone was counted a few times. The chain combines TRBV2 with TRBJ2-1; TRBD1 matches at 10 bases. This CDR3 contains 13 residues. From germline, CDR1 is SNHLY and CDR2 FYNNEI. The V and J ends lost 8 bases and 7 bases, in that order; junction bases with no gene match: 5. CDR3 region: CASSGDRGNEQFF. CDR3 sequence (DNA): TGTGCCAGCTCGGGGGACAGGGGTAATGAGCAGTTCTTC.

The rearrangement uses TRBV7-8 and TRBJ2-1; D ambiguous. V was cut by 3 bases and J by 0 bases, with 15 bases left in between. CDR3 length: 17 residues. From germline, CDR1 is SGHVS and CDR2 FQNEAQ. CDR3 bases: TGTGCCAGCAGCTTTACGGCGTACCTAAGCTCCTACAATGAGCAGTTCTTC. This encodes CASSFTAYLSSYNEQFF.

This clone turned up a few times. This sequence joins TRBV7-3 and TRBJ2-3; 10 bases are a match to TRBD2. CDR1 and CDR2 (germline): SGHTA, FQGTGA. V trimming: 5 bases; J trimming: 6 bases; junction bases outside the gene matches: 8. CDR3 length equals 15 residues. CDR3 sequence reads: CASSPYSSGSDTQYF. Written as DNA, the CDR3 is TGTGCCAGCAGCCCTTACTCTAGCGGGAGCGATACGCAGTATTTT.

This chain links TRBV28 with TRBJ2-1; 7 positions agree with TRBD2. With V trimmed by 10 bases and J by 3 bases, 9 bases remained unmatched. The CDR3 contains 14 residues. Germline V gene data show CDR1 as MDHEN and CDR2 as SYDVKM. CDR3 loop: CATSRLADYNEQFF. In DNA, the CDR3 is TGTGCCACCTCGCGACTAGCTGACTACAATGAGCAGTTCTTC.

There are a few counts of this clone. The chain combines TRBV2 with TRBJ2-6; no clear D gene. The CDR3 sequence is 14 residues long. Looked up from germline, CDR1 is SNHLY and CDR2 is FYNNEI. Trimming left V 6 bases short and J 2 bases short, with 8 bases between. In DNA, the CDR3 is TGTGCCAGCAGCGCAACGGCTGGGGCCAACGTCCTGACTTTC. Translating gives CASSATAGANVLTF.

This clone occurred a few times. The CDR3 sequence: CASGGEATDGFF. The CDR3, as DNA: TGTGCCAGCGGAGGGGAAGCAACGGATGGTTTCTTT. The chain has TRBV28 and TRBJ1-1, with a weak D call TRBD1 (5 bases). V gave up 8 bases and J gave up 13 bases, with 20 bases separating them. Germline CDR1 and CDR2: MDHEN and SYDVKM. The CDR3 contains 12 residues.

CDR3 nucleotide sequence: TGTGCCAGTAGTCCCTGGGGGACCGACGAAAAACTGTTTTTT. Protein product: CASSPWGTDEKLFF. The chain employs TRBV19 and TRBJ1-4; possible D gene TRBD1, 5 bases. The CDR3 has 14 amino acids. Looked up from germline, CDR1 is LNHDA and CDR2 is SQIVND (reference sequence). Trimming cost V 5 bases and J 8 bases, with 15 bases left between them.

The genes are TRBV29-1 and TRBJ1-2; 7 bases are a match to TRBD1. Trimming cost V 3 bases and J 8 bases; bases outside gene matches: 6. CDR1 is SQVTM, CDR2 ANQGSEA, per germline. CDR3 size: 12 residues. The CDR3, as DNA: TGCAGCGTTGAGGACAGGATAAAGGGCTACACCTTC. Its protein product is CSVEDRIKGYTF.

The V gene is TRBV7-9, the J gene TRBJ1-4, with 10 positions matching TRBD1. Per the germline V gene, CDR1 is SEHNR and CDR2 is FQNEAQ (reference sequence). CDR3 length: 15 amino acids. The V gene end was trimmed by 3 bases and the J gene end by 7 bases; junction bases not matched to a gene: 5. The CDR3 region is CASSLGGTGVEKLFF. In DNA form, the CDR3 reads TGTGCCAGCAGCTTGGGCGGGACAGGGGTTGAAAAACTGTTTTTT.

The chain uses TRBV5-1 and TRBJ2-5; 9 bases agree with TRBD1. The germline gives CDR1 SGHRS, CDR2 YFSETQ. V shed 1 base and J 7 bases; nucleotides not matched to a gene: 11. CDR3 length: 16 amino acids. The CDR3 coding sequence is TGCGCCAGCAGCTTGTTTGGGGGACAGGGTTATGTGACCCAGTACTTC. This codes for CASSLFGGQGYVTQYF.